The 26 T cell receptor beta chains below all came from one sample that was sequenced in a study of OX40 agonist ivuxolimab in advanced cancers. The repertoire was sequenced with immunoSEQ multiplex PCR; TCRdb's copy has only in-frame clones and lacks some. The table shows tens of thousands of clones, with 70% to 90% occurring only once. Sample: CD4+ or CD8+ T cells sorted from blood, taken in a trial of the OX40 agonist ivuxolimab. Receptors were obtained from an adult with an advanced solid tumor such as melanoma, head and neck, liver or kidney cancer.

The rearrangement uses TRBV11-2 and TRBJ2-1, with 7 bases that match TRBD2. The germline CDR1 and CDR2 sequences are SGHAT and FQNNGV. CDR3 length: 15 residues. The V and J ends lost 8 bases and 5 bases, in that order; junction bases with no gene match: 12. The chain's CDR3 is CASQPRFAGDNEQFF. The CDR3 coding sequence is TGTGCCAGCCAGCCCAGATTCGCGGGAGACAATGAGCAGTTCTTC.

The chain links TRBV5-4 to TRBJ2-5; D gene ambiguous. Germline V CDR1 and CDR2: SGHNT, YYREEE (reference sequence). This CDR3 is 14 amino acids long. Trimming took 3 bases from V and 2 from J, leaving 11 bases between them. The CDR3 DNA sequence: TGTGCCAGCAGCTCGAACTGGGATCAAGAGACCCAGTACTTC. This gives the protein CASSSNWDQETQYF.

The V and J genes are TRBV2 and TRBJ2-1; D may be TRBD1 or TRBD2 (5 bases each). Per the germline V gene, CDR1 is SNHLY and CDR2 is FYNNEI. The V gene lost 2 bases and the J gene lost 6 bases, with 11 bases spanning the gap. The CDR3 is 14 residues long. CDR3 in DNA: TGTGCCAGCAGTGAATCGAGGGGTGGCAATGAGCAGTTCTTC. Amino acid sequence: CASSESRGGNEQFF.

V gene TRBV11-2 combines with J gene TRBJ2-7, with D perhaps matching TRBD1 (6 bases). Trimming cost V 5 bases and J 5 bases, with 10 bases left between them. CDR3 length: 12 amino acids. CDR1 is SGHAT, CDR2 FQNNGV, per germline. The CDR3 DNA is TGTGCCAGCAGCGCACAGGGTCACGAGCAGTACTTC. It codes for CASSAQGHEQYF. Complete variable domain (other parts from reference TRBV11-2 and TRBJ2-7): EAGVAQSPRYKIIEKRQSVAFWCNPISGHATLYWYQQILGQGPKLLIQFQNNGVVDDSQLPKDRFSAERLKGVDSTLKIQPAKLEDSAVYLCASSAQGHEQYFGPGTRLTVT.

The chain couples TRBV11-2 to TRBJ1-1; TRBD1 matches 8 bases. V was clipped by 3 bases and J by 5 bases; unmatched bases: 8. The CDR3 sequence is 15 residues long. Germline CDR1 and CDR2: SGHAT and FQNNGV. The CDR3 DNA sequence: TGTGCCAGCAGCTTGAACGGACAGGGAGGGACTGAAGCTTTCTTT. Translating it yields CASSLNGQGGTEAFF.

The chain combines TRBV30 with TRBJ2-3; D remains ambiguous. Germline V gene sequence: CDR1 GTSNPN, CDR2 SVGIG (reference sequence). V shed 5 bases and J shed 0 bases, with 3 bases lying between them. CDR3 length: 11 residues. DNA for the CDR3: TGTGCCTGGGACAGCACAGATACGCAGTATTTT. It specifies CAWDSTDTQYF.

The V call is TRBV2, the J call TRBJ2-1; 9 bases agree with TRBD1. CDR1 is SNHLY and CDR2 is FYNNEI in the germline V gene. After removal of 7 bases from V and 8 bases from J, the junction contained 9 bases not matched to a gene. The CDR3 spans 14 residues. The CDR3 bases are TGTGCCAGCACTGATCCGGGACAGGGATATGAGCAGTTCTTC. It encodes CASTDPGQGYEQFF. Full variable domain (rest looked up from reference TRBV2 and TRBJ2-1): EPEVTQTPSHQVTQMGQEVILRCVPISNHLYFYWYRQILGQKVEFLVSFYNNEISEKSEIFDDQFSVERPDGSNFTLKIRSTKLEDSAMYFCASTDPGQGYEQFFGPGTRLTVL.

In this sample, this clone turned up a few times. V is TRBV30 and J is TRBJ2-3; D unclear. Trimming took 5 bases from V and 2 from J, leaving 11 bases between them. Germline V gene data show CDR1 as GTSNPN and CDR2 as SVGIG (reference sequence). The CDR3 consists of 13 residues. The CDR3 region is CAWDISNTDTQYF. CDR3 nucleotide sequence: TGTGCCTGGGACATTTCTAACACAGATACGCAGTATTTT.

V usage is TRBV7-9 and J usage is TRBJ2-1; 7 nucleotides agree with TRBD2. The length of the CDR3 is 15 residues. Per germline, CDR1 SEHNR and CDR2 FQNEAQ (reference sequence). V gave up 5 bases and J gave up 2 bases; unmatched junction bases: 6. DNA for the CDR3: TGTGCCAGCAGCGGTACTAGCGCTGCCTACAATGAGCAGTTCTTC. Translated: CASSGTSAAYNEQFF.

This clone was seen a handful of times. The V gene is TRBV19, the J gene TRBJ2-4; perhaps D is TRBD1 or TRBD2 (5 bases each). The CDR3 is 13 residues long. CDR1 and CDR2 from the germline V gene are LNHDA and SQIVND (reference sequence). Trimming took off 7 bases at V and 6 bases at J, with 13 bases between the two ends. CDR3 sequence: CASNRGQGNIQYF. In DNA form, the CDR3 reads TGTGCCAGTAACCGGGGCCAGGGAAACATTCAGTACTTC.

V usage is TRBV2 and J usage is TRBJ2-3; a possible D gene is TRBD2 (7 bases). The CDR3 length is 18 residues. V lost 7 bases and J 5 bases, leaving 28 bases between the germline ends. Germline values: CDR1 SNHLY, CDR2 FYNNEI. CDR3 sequence reads: CASNGGPPSGKVRDTQYF. CDR3 DNA: TGTGCCAGCAATGGGGGCCCGCCTAGCGGCAAGGTTAGAGATACGCAGTATTTT.

This rearrangement joins TRBV19 to TRBJ2-1; D unclear. Trimming stripped 5 bases from V and 1 base from J, with 12 bases between. The CDR3 covers 15 residues. Germline-derived CDR1 and CDR2 are LNHDA and SQIVND (reference sequence). The CDR3: CASSYTPMSYNEQFF. In nucleotides, the CDR3 is TGTGCCAGTAGTTATACCCCGATGTCCTACAATGAGCAGTTCTTC. The full variable domain, rest sourced from reference TRBV19 and TRBJ2-1, is DGGITQSPKYLFRKEGQNVTLSCEQNLNHDAMYWYRQDPGQGLRLIYYSQIVNDFQKGDIAEGYSVSREKKESFPLTVTSAQKNPTAFYLCASSYTPMSYNEQFFGPGTRLTVL.

The chain carries TRBV27 and TRBJ2-1, with TRBD2 matching 11 bases. The length of the CDR3 is 17 residues. Germline-derived CDR1 and CDR2 are MNHEY and SMNVEV (reference sequence). V gave up 2 bases and J gave up 7 bases; unmatched junction bases: 10. The CDR3 DNA reads TGTGCCAGCAGTTTACGTCAACTAGCGGGAGTTGTAAATGAGCAGTTCTTC. Translating it yields CASSLRQLAGVVNEQFF.

The gene calls are TRBV30 and TRBJ1-6; TRBD1 matches 12 bases. V gave up 2 bases and J gave up 9 bases; unmatched junction bases: 2. Per the germline V gene, CDR1 is GTSNPN and CDR2 is SVGIG (reference sequence). The length of the CDR3 is 14 residues. The CDR3 coding sequence is TGTGCCTGGAGTCGGGACAGGGGGCTTTCACCCCTCCACTTT. As protein: CAWSRDRGLSPLHF.

The rearrangement joins TRBV4-1 to TRBJ2-3; D possibly corresponds to TRBD1 (6 bases). The CDR3 consists of 15 residues. The V gene's germline CDR1 is MGHRA and CDR2 YSYEKL. The germline V and J ends were trimmed by 3 bases and 6 bases, with 16 bases remaining between them. The CDR3 reads CASSQGAGESDTQYF. The CDR3 coding sequence is TGCGCCAGCAGCCAGGGGGCGGGCGAGTCGGATACGCAGTATTTT.

The V call is TRBV30, the J call TRBJ1-1, with D uncertain. Germline CDR1 is GTSNPN and CDR2 is SVGIG (reference sequence). The V and J ends lost 0 bases and 8 bases respectively, with 10 bases between them. The CDR3 extends over 12 amino acids. The CDR3 loop is CAWSVNRREAFF. CDR3 DNA: TGTGCCTGGAGTGTAAATCGCCGGGAAGCTTTCTTT.

This clone was observed a handful of times. This rearrangement joins TRBV27 to TRBJ1-5; 7 positions agree with TRBD1. Germline V lookup: CDR1 MNHEY, CDR2 SMNVEV (reference sequence). V lost 5 bases to trimming and J lost 8 bases; unmatched junction nucleotides: 9. This CDR3 contains 14 residues. The DNA of the CDR3 is TGTGCCAGCAGTCCCGACAGGGATTGGGAGCCCCAGCATTTT. Its translation: CASSPDRDWEPQHF.

The chain has TRBV6-5 and TRBJ1-6, with D unclear. The CDR3 runs 15 residues. Germline CDR1 reads MNHEY; CDR2 reads SVGAGI. Deletions cut 5 bases from V and 7 bases from J, with 15 bases between. The CDR3 loop reads CASSQFLGGNSPLHF. DNA for the CDR3: TGTGCCAGCAGTCAGTTTCTAGGAGGGAATTCACCCCTCCACTTT.

V gene TRBV9 combines with J gene TRBJ2-5, with 9 bases that match TRBD2. Trimming removed 0 bases from V and 1 base from J; junction bases left unmatched: 1. The germline V gene has CDR1 SGDLS and CDR2 YYNGEE. The CDR3 loop spans 15 amino acids. The CDR3 loop reads CASSVGSGSQETQYF. CDR3 coding DNA: TGTGCCAGCAGCGTAGGTAGCGGGAGCCAAGAGACCCAGTACTTC.

The chain has TRBV6-1 and TRBJ1-4, with 7 nucleotides matching TRBD1. V trimming: 10 bases; J trimming: 8 bases; junction bases outside the gene matches: 13. The germline CDR1 and CDR2 sequences are MNHNS and SASEGT. CDR3 length equals 14 residues. The CDR3 DNA is TGTGCCACTTCCAGGGGAGGGGGCGAAGAAAAACTGTTTTTT. It encodes CATSRGGGEEKLFF.

The V call is TRBV28, the J call TRBJ2-1, with 14 bases aligning to TRBD2. J was trimmed by 8 bases and V by 5 bases; bases with no gene match: 8. The CDR3 has 16 residues. The germline V gene has CDR1 MDHEN and CDR2 SYDVKM. The CDR3 loop reads CASSRGLAGVIDEQFF. CDR3 in DNA: TGTGCCAGCAGTCGGGGACTAGCGGGAGTAATTGATGAGCAGTTCTTC.

This rearrangement joins TRBV5-1 to TRBJ1-1; D perhaps matches TRBD1 (6 bases). CDR1 SGHRS and CDR2 YFSETQ come from the germline V gene. The CDR3 sequence is 13 residues long. Deletions cut 5 bases from V and 1 base from J, with 9 bases between. CDR3: CASRGQPNTEAFF. The CDR3 DNA reads TGCGCCAGCAGGGGACAACCGAACACTGAAGCTTTCTTT.

The rearrangement links TRBV5-1 to TRBJ2-3; 12 nucleotides line up with TRBD2. There are 18 residues in the CDR3. Germline CDR1 is SGHRS and CDR2 is YFSETQ. V trimming: 0 bases; J trimming: 6 bases; junction bases outside the gene matches: 11. CDR3 region: CASSLEPRLAGAVDTQYF. CDR3 bases: TGCGCCAGCAGCTTGGAGCCCCGACTAGCGGGAGCGGTGGATACGCAGTATTTT.

The chain uses TRBV2 and TRBJ1-6; 10 bases align to TRBD1. V lost 6 bases and J lost 7; bases outside the gene matches: 6. The CDR3 has 15 residues. Germline values: CDR1 SNHLY, CDR2 FYNNEI. The CDR3 DNA sequence: TGTGCCAGCAGGAGGGACAGGGGCATGAATTCACCCCTCCACTTT. Translation gives CASRRDRGMNSPLHF.

This rearrangement joins TRBV5-1 to TRBJ2-7; D gene uncertain. CDR3 size: 12 residues. V lost 4 bases, J lost 2 bases, and 7 bases lay in between. The germline V gene has CDR1 SGHRS and CDR2 YFSETQ. CDR3 bases: TGCGCCAGCAGCGGGCAGACCTACGAGCAGTACTTC. Protein product: CASSGQTYEQYF.

For this clone: The same CDR3 is also encoded by other DNA sequences in this sample. This chain connects TRBV2 to TRBJ2-5; the D is unclear. Germline V CDR1 and CDR2: SNHLY, FYNNEI. The CDR3 is 11 amino acids. V gave up 1 base and J gave up 5 bases, with 2 bases separating them. The CDR3 sequence is CASSEEETQYF. For the CDR3, the DNA is TGTGCCAGCAGTGAAGAGGAGACCCAGTACTTC.